This T cell receptor (beta chain) is drawn from a study of T-cell reconstitution after alpha-beta-depleted transplantation in children (dated by TCRdb to the mid-2010s). For context, the study as a whole: Using TCR repertoire profiling, the study quantitatively followed how T-cell immune reconstitution unfolded in children after TCRalphabeta/CD19-depleted allogeneic hematopoietic cell transplantation. General conclusions and limits of the study: Over the following months the frequencies of hyperexpanded clones went down, and after one year T-cell counts and TCRbeta diversity were mostly credited to newly produced T cells. In some patients, the high TCRbeta diversity seen at day 60 was put down to recipient T cells and intrathymic progenitors that had survived conditioning. Apparently early alphabetaT-cell count recovery about two months after transplant reportedly relied on only several hundred rapidly expanded clones derived from non-depleted graft cells.

About this clonotype: The clone's antigen remains unknown. No much larger clone is present one base from it, and per-base qualities are unavailable.

The treatment or condition label here, explained by the study, means: allogeneic hematopoietic cell transplantation with graft depleted of TCRalphabeta T cells and CD19 B cells. TCRalphabeta/CD19-depleted allogeneic hematopoietic cell grafts were given to the transplant recipients, all of whom were children. Preparation of the library involved PCR. The instrument was an Illumina HiSeq 2500. TCR library preparation used molecular barcoding, with unique molecular identifiers applied to normalize quantification of the TCRbeta repertoire. Starting from the raw public reads, TCRdb applied fastp trimming at Q25, assembled clones with MiXCR and retained in-frame beta chains. A single entry per CDR3 protein holds the most common genes and DNA from its merged rows. The sample data list 780,000 or so distinct CDR3 sequences, and around 15% of these were observed just once. The ten largest clones represent about 4.6% of the sample.

CDR1 and CDR2 (MNHNS, SASEGT) derive from the germline V gene. V loses 6 bases, J loses 4 bases, and the germline ends lie 24 bases apart. From the cysteine up to the phenylalanine, the CDR3 has a length of 17 residues. The DNA shown is the 51-base CDR3, in frame from base 1. The clonotype comes from a male patient younger than 18 who had a stem cell transplant for acute lymphoblastic leukemia, so the T cells may come from the graft donor. The V gene is TRBV6-1 and the J gene is TRBJ2-5; the D gene is perhaps TRBD1 or TRBD2, each of them matching over 5 bases. This material consisted of PBMCs, mostly from graft donor cells, taken 360 days after TCRalphabeta/CD19-depleted stem cell transplant. Here the CDR3 is given as CASSRGGPTTRRETQYF. The DNA sequence is given as TGTGCCAGCAGCCGTGGGGGACCGACCACACGGAGAGAGACCCAGTACTTC.